Each of the 10 T cell receptor beta chains below was sequenced from the same sample in a study of beta chain features in type 1 diabetes. Every bit of the isolated RNA underwent reverse transcription, so sequencing read expressed TCRB transcripts. Profiling relied on immunoSEQ multiplex PCR, and the TCRdb table lists in-frame clones only, not all of them. The table has more than 300,000 clones, about 12% seen once; the top ten hold roughly 0.017%. Sequencing was performed on naive CD4+ T cells from blood. Every receptor here comes from a man aged 18 to 30 in good health.

The chain uses TRBV6-5 and TRBJ1-2; 10 bases fit TRBD1. The length of the CDR3 is 16 residues. Germline assignment: CDR1 MNHEY and CDR2 SVGAGI. V was pared by 3 bases and J by 5 bases, with 9 bases of the junction left unmatched. CDR3 in amino acids: CASSYVEGQGGYGYTF. In DNA form, the CDR3 reads TGTGCCAGCAGTTATGTTGAAGGACAGGGGGGATATGGCTACACCTTC.

There are a few counts of this clone. The genes are TRBV19 and TRBJ1-1; D is uncertain. The CDR3 contains 15 residues. In germline, CDR1 is LNHDA, CDR2 SQIVND (reference sequence). The germline V and J ends were trimmed by 3 bases and 0 bases, with 11 bases remaining between them. DNA of the CDR3: TGTGCCAGTAGTATCCGGTCATCGATGAACACTGAAGCTTTCTTT. This gives the protein CASSIRSSMNTEAFF.

The chain uses TRBV9 and TRBJ2-5; D unresolved. V was shortened by 4 bases and J by 5 bases, with 9 bases between the two germline ends. This CDR3 contains 12 residues. Looked up from germline, CDR1 is SGDLS and CDR2 is YYNGEE. The CDR3 region is CASSPPGETQYF. In DNA, the CDR3 is TGTGCCAGCAGCCCCCCCGGGGAGACCCAGTACTTC.

This clone was detected only a few times. The chain carries TRBV12-5 and TRBJ2-1; 7 nucleotides match TRBD1. Germline-derived CDR1 and CDR2 are LGHNT and FRNRAP. This CDR3 spans 15 amino acids. Losses at the gene ends were 6 bases for V and 1 base for J; bases not matched to a gene: 6. The CDR3 region is CASGSGQPSYNEQFF. The CDR3 DNA follows: TGTGCTAGTGGCTCGGGACAGCCATCCTACAATGAGCAGTTCTTC.

This clone came up many times. V and J are TRBV29-1 and TRBJ2-7, with 7 bases that match TRBD1. Germline CDR1 is SQVTM and CDR2 is ANQGSEA. V lost 5 bases to trimming and J lost 5 bases; unmatched junction nucleotides: 6. The CDR3 is 12 amino acids. CDR3 nucleotide sequence: TGCAGCGTTAAGGGACAGAGCCACGAGCAGTACTTC. Translated: CSVKGQSHEQYF.

The table lists this clone with a few counts. The rearrangement joins TRBV9 to TRBJ2-3; 16 nucleotides match TRBD2. CDR1 SGDLS and CDR2 YYNGEE come from the germline V gene. The CDR3 covers 19 residues. V was clipped by 6 bases and J by 1 base; unmatched bases: 11. The CDR3 is CASNKGGTSGGAGTDTQYF. Here the CDR3 DNA reads TGTGCCAGCAACAAGGGGGGGACTAGCGGGGGGGCCGGCACAGATACGCAGTATTTT. The whole variable domain, filled in from reference TRBV9 and TRBJ2-3, reads DSGVTQTPKHLITATGQRVTLRCSPRSGDLSVYWYQQSLDQGLQFLIQYYNGEERAKGNILERFSAQQFPDLHSELNLSSLELGDSALYFCASNKGGTSGGAGTDTQYFGPGTRLTVL.

The CDR3 nucleotides are TGTGCCAGCAGTTCCCCCGGGGGTCCCGGGGAGCTGTTTTTT. This sequence encodes CASSSPGGPGELFF. This chain links TRBV27 with TRBJ2-2; D is possibly TRBD2 (6 bases). Germline V gene lookup returns CDR1 MNHEY and CDR2 SMNVEV (reference sequence). Trimming cost V 4 bases and J 6 bases, with 12 bases left between them. The CDR3 totals 14 residues.

V is TRBV7-9 and J is TRBJ1-1; 8 nucleotides agree with TRBD1. CDR3 length equals 11 residues. V gave up 5 bases and J gave up 13 bases; unmatched junction bases: 6. Germline V CDR1 and CDR2: SEHNR, FQNEAQ (reference sequence). The CDR3 sequence is CASSTGQGGFF. DNA for the CDR3: TGTGCCAGCAGCACTGGACAGGGAGGTTTCTTT.

The V and J genes are TRBV2 and TRBJ1-2, with TRBD1 matching over 7 bases. Germline values: CDR1 SNHLY, CDR2 FYNNEI. The CDR3 sequence is 15 residues long. V trimming: 7 bases; J trimming: 9 bases; junction bases outside the gene matches: 17. In nucleotides, the CDR3 is TGTGCCAGCAAGGCTCTCCGGGACAGTTCTTTGAGCTACACCTTC. Encoded protein: CASKALRDSSLSYTF.

Only a few counts were recorded for this clone. This chain uses TRBV30 with TRBJ2-1; TRBD2 aligns across 11 bases. The CDR3 runs to 13 residues. V dropped 3 bases and J dropped 10; count of bases not matched to a gene: 5. Germline V gives CDR1 GTSNPN, CDR2 SVGIG (reference sequence). The chain's CDR3 is CAWRTSGVREQFF. The CDR3 bases are TGTGCCTGGAGGACTAGCGGGGTTCGAGAGCAGTTCTTC.